This is a list of T cell receptor beta chains from one sample in a study of type 1 and type 2 diabetes patients. TCRdb reprocessed the multiplex PCR reads via MiXCR and lists one record per CDR3 protein. This table holds some 250,000 distinct CDR3 sequences, approximately 50% found once. The sample taken for sequencing was peripheral blood mononuclear cells (PBMCs). Every receptor here comes from a man aged 18-30 years with type 2 diabetes. Both conserved end residues are part of each CDR3. Fields, in order: J gene, V gene, D gene, CDR3 protein, CDR3 DNA. D genes are given only for firm matches.

>TRBJ2-5|TRBV2|TRBD1
CASSANRGQETQYF
TGTGCCAGCAGTGCAAACAGGGGCCAAGAGACCCAGTACTTC
>TRBJ2-3|TRBV7-6|NA
CASSPGPGDDTQYF
TGTGCCAGCAGCCCGGGTCCTGGGGACGATACGCAGTATTTT
>TRBJ2-2|TRBV4-3|NA
CASSQGGPGELFF
TGCGCCAGCAGCCAAGGTGGCCCCGGGGAGCTGTTTTTT
>TRBJ1-4|TRBV19|NA
CASSMYSNEKLFF
TGTGCCAGTAGTATGTACAGTAATGAAAAACTGTTTTTT
>TRBJ2-2|TRBV5-4|NA
CASSLAGKGGTGELFF
TGTGCCAGCAGCTTGGCGGGGAAAGGAGGCACCGGGGAGCTGTTTTTT
>TRBJ2-2|TRBV4-3|NA
CASSQGLEKGELFF
TGCGCCAGCAGCCAAGGACTAGAGAAGGGGGAGCTGTTTTTT
>TRBJ1-1|TRBV20-1|NA
CAGARKVNTEAFF
TGCGCCGGGGCAAGGAAAGTGAACACTGAAGCTTTCTTT
>TRBJ2-7|TRBV13|NA
CASTTGFGGEQYF
TGTGCCAGCACCACCGGGTTTGGTGGGGAGCAGTACTTC
>TRBJ2-5|TRBV7-9|TRBD1
CASSPPGTGEGTQYF
TGTGCCAGCAGCCCCCCCGGGACAGGGGAAGGGACCCAGTACTTC
>TRBJ1-4|TRBV6-1|NA
CASSEAGRKLNEKLFF
TGTGCCAGCAGTGAAGCGGGGAGGAAATTAAATGAAAAACTGTTTTTT